This entry lists 30 T cell receptor beta chains sequenced from one sample in a study of T cells in localized non-small cell lung cancer. The protocol was immunoSEQ multiplex PCR, while the TCRdb copy is restricted to in-frame clones and leaves out a portion. The table has some 5,000 clones, 28% seen once; the top ten hold roughly 5%. The sample was lung tumor tissue, taken before any cancer treatment. Receptor source: a female donor over 55 with stage I lung adenocarcinoma.

The rearrangement joins TRBV18 to TRBJ2-7; TRBD1 aligns across 8 bases. Germline V gives CDR1 KGHSH, CDR2 LQKENI. V dropped 4 bases and J dropped 9; count of bases not matched to a gene: 14. CDR3 size: 15 residues. CDR3 in amino acids: CASSQTTGDATLQYF. The CDR3 nucleotides read TGTGCCAGCTCACAAACGACAGGGGATGCGACTCTGCAGTACTTC.

This chain uses TRBV11-3 with TRBJ2-6; 9 bases fit TRBD1. The V and J ends lost 1 base and 0 bases, in that order; junction bases with no gene match: 10. Germline-derived CDR1 and CDR2 are SGHNT and YENEEA. The CDR3 runs to 20 residues. The CDR3: CASSLVVLQGAFSGANVLTF. The CDR3 region has the DNA TGTGCCAGCAGCTTAGTAGTGTTACAGGGGGCGTTCTCTGGGGCCAACGTCCTGACTTTC.

This clone was counted between two and nine times. The rearrangement links TRBV11-3 to TRBJ2-7; D ambiguous. The germline V and J ends were trimmed by 5 bases and 6 bases, with 26 bases remaining between them. Germline values: CDR1 SGHNT, CDR2 YENEEA. The CDR3 extends over 17 amino acids. The CDR3 DNA reads as TGTGCCAGCAGCCCCTCCCCCCGGAGCCTAATTCTAGGCGAGCAGTACTTC. Its protein is CASSPSPRSLILGEQYF. Filled out from reference TRBV11-3 and TRBJ2-7, the complete variable domain reads EAGVVQSPRYKIIEKKQPVAFWCNPISGHNTLYWYLQNLGQGPELLIRYENEEAVDDSQLPKDRFSAERLKGVDSTLKIQPAELGDSAVYLCASSPSPRSLILGEQYFGPGTRLTVT.

This clone came up a few times. The chain is built from TRBV7-5 and TRBJ1-3. TRBV7-5 is shown as a pseudogene. The CDR3 loop spans 16 amino acids. The CDR3 DNA reads as TGTGCCAGCAGCCGGGGGGGCGACAGCTCTGGAAACACCATATATTTT. This translates into CASSRGGDSSGNTIYF.

V usage is TRBV6-8 and J usage is TRBJ2-3; 9 bases are a match to TRBD2. This CDR3 is 14 amino acids long. The germline V gene has CDR1 MNHGY and CDR2 SAAAGT. Trimming took 10 bases from V and 2 from J; bases not matched to a gene: 7. For the CDR3, the DNA is TGTGCCATCAGCGGGGGGTCATACACAGATACGCAGTATTTT. This encodes CAISGGSYTDTQYF.

The V call is TRBV4-1, the J call TRBJ2-3; D ambiguous. Germline CDR1 is MGHRA and CDR2 is YSYEKL. Trimming left V 4 bases short and J 3 bases short, with 8 bases between. CDR3 length: 13 amino acids. The CDR3 coding sequence is TGCGCCAGCAGCCCTCATGTTACAGATACGCAGTATTTT. It specifies CASSPHVTDTQYF.

There are a few counts of this clone. The chain employs TRBV11-3 and TRBJ2-1; 13 bases line up with TRBD2. The CDR3 has 16 residues. Germline CDR1 is SGHNT and CDR2 is YENEEA. The V gene end was trimmed by 5 bases and the J gene end by 6 bases; junction bases not matched to a gene: 7. In nucleotides, the CDR3 is TGTGCCAGCAGCAGCCGGACTAGCGGGAGTCTCAATGAGCAGTTCTTC. It codes for CASSSRTSGSLNEQFF. Together with reference TRBV11-3 and TRBJ2-1, the CDR3 gives the full variable domain: EAGVVQSPRYKIIEKKQPVAFWCNPISGHNTLYWYLQNLGQGPELLIRYENEEAVDDSQLPKDRFSAERLKGVDSTLKIQPAELGDSAVYLCASSSRTSGSLNEQFFGPGTRLTVL.

By share, this clone ranks as medium-sized. This chain joins TRBV11-3 and TRBJ2-7, with 13 bases lining up with TRBD2. Germline-derived CDR1 and CDR2 are SGHNT and YENEEA. This CDR3 comprises 16 residues. Losses at the gene ends were 5 bases for V and 5 bases for J; bases not matched to a gene: 9. The CDR3 is CASSGLAGASTHEQYF. In DNA, the CDR3 is TGTGCCAGCAGCGGACTAGCGGGAGCATCGACCCACGAGCAGTACTTC.

The gene calls are TRBV19 and TRBJ2-5, with D hard to call. CDR1 is LNHDA, CDR2 SQIVND, per germline (reference sequence). The V and J ends lost 3 bases and 3 bases respectively, with 2 bases between them. This CDR3 is built from 11 residues. The DNA of the CDR3 is TGTGCCAGTAGTATGGAAGAGACCCAGTACTTC. Translated, it gives CASSMEETQYF.

The chain has TRBV28 and TRBJ2-7; 9 bases fit TRBD2. The V and J ends lost 6 bases and 4 bases, in that order; junction bases with no gene match: 10. This CDR3 is built from 15 residues. Germline V gene data show CDR1 as MDHEN and CDR2 as SYDVKM. The CDR3 loop is CASSSISGSRYEQYF. The CDR3 coding sequence is TGTGCCAGCAGCTCTATTAGCGGGAGTAGGTACGAGCAGTACTTC.

The J gene is TRBJ2-3, the V gene TRBV1; the D call TRBD2 from the table was never checked on the DNA. TRBV1 is flagged as a pseudogene. The CDR3 contains 14 residues. DNA for the CDR3: TGCGCCAGCAGCCAAGCGGGGGACACAGATACGCAGTATTTT. As protein: CASSQAGDTDTQYF.

This clone was observed a few times. The chain recombines TRBV18 with TRBJ1-2; D gene uncertain. V was shortened by 0 bases and J by 8 bases, with 13 bases between the two germline ends. CDR1 and CDR2 from the germline V gene are KGHSH and LQKENI. The CDR3 loop spans 14 amino acids. CDR3 DNA sequence: TGTGCCAGCTCACCACCCGGCCAGGCAGGCGGCTACACCTTC. Encoded protein: CASSPPGQAGGYTF.

The chain is built from TRBV15 and TRBJ2-3, with 8 bases aligning to TRBD1. The CDR3 loop spans 15 amino acids. V lost 4 bases, J lost 2 bases, and 5 bases stayed unmatched. CDR1 and CDR2 from the germline V gene are LNHNV and YYDKDF (reference sequence). The CDR3 protein is CATSTQTGVTDTQYF. The CDR3 DNA is TGTGCCACCAGCACCCAGACAGGGGTCACAGATACGCAGTATTTT.

In this sample, this clone is medium-sized (0.01 to 0.1%). The chain recombines TRBV6-7 with TRBJ2-2, with D tentatively TRBD1 (5 bases). Being an ORF, TRBV6-7 has a function that is uncertain. This CDR3 contains 16 residues. V lost 2 bases, J lost 0 bases, and 10 bases lay in between. CDR3 coding DNA: TGTGCCAGCAGTTACGGGAAAGGGGCGAACACCGGGGAGCTGTTTTTT. Encoded protein: CASSYGKGANTGELFF.

The CDR3 nucleotides read TGTGCCAGCAGCGTAGTTATGAACACCGGGGAGCTGTTTTTT. Its protein product is CASSVVMNTGELFF. The chain combines TRBV9 with TRBJ2-2; D is unclear. The CDR3 is 14 amino acids. Germline-derived CDR1 and CDR2 are SGDLS and YYNGEE. V shed 0 bases and J shed 1 base, with 4 bases lying between them.

CDR3 DNA sequence: TGTGCCAGCAGCTACGCCCCCCAGAGCTCCTACGAGCAGTACTTC. This encodes CASSYAPQSSYEQYF. This chain connects TRBV11-3 to TRBJ2-7, with D unresolved. Germline-derived CDR1 and CDR2 are SGHNT and YENEEA. V dropped 4 bases and J dropped 0 bases, with 13 bases sitting between them. The CDR3 totals 15 residues.

The chain joins TRBV11-3 to TRBJ2-1, with D possibly being TRBD1 (6 bases). The CDR3 is 14 residues long. Germline CDR1 and CDR2: SGHNT and YENEEA. V was pared by 5 bases and J by 1 base, with 9 bases between. CDR3 bases: TGTGCCAGCAGCACCAGGGGTTCCTACAATGAGCAGTTCTTC. Its translation is CASSTRGSYNEQFF. The full variable domain, with the rest looked up from reference TRBV11-3 and TRBJ2-1, is EAGVVQSPRYKIIEKKQPVAFWCNPISGHNTLYWYLQNLGQGPELLIRYENEEAVDDSQLPKDRFSAERLKGVDSTLKIQPAELGDSAVYLCASSTRGSYNEQFFGPGTRLTVL.

In its sample, this clone was seen a few times. V and J are TRBV19 and TRBJ1-1, with a possible D match to TRBD1 (6 bases). Germline CDR1 is LNHDA and CDR2 is SQIVND (reference sequence). This CDR3 region has 15 residues. V was cut by 5 bases and J by 0 bases, with 13 bases left in between. The CDR3, as DNA: TGTGCCAGTAGTGGGGACACGACCCTGAACACTGAAGCTTTCTTT. Its translation is CASSGDTTLNTEAFF.

The genes are TRBV6-8 and TRBJ2-7; 9 positions match TRBD2. This CDR3 region has 17 residues. J lost 0 bases, V lost 0 bases, and 6 bases had no gene match. Germline lookup yields CDR1 MNHGY and CDR2 SAAAGT. CDR3 in DNA: TGTGCCAGCAGTTACTCGTACCCGGGACTAGCCTCCTACGAGCAGTACTTC. Residues: CASSYSYPGLASYEQYF.

The V and J genes are TRBV19 and TRBJ1-5; 8 bases agree with TRBD1. CDR3 length equals 15 residues. Trimming cost V 5 bases and J 4 bases; bases outside gene matches: 7. The V gene's germline CDR1 is LNHDA and CDR2 SQIVND (reference sequence). CDR3 region: CASSPDREGNQPQHF. The CDR3 nucleotides read TGTGCCAGTAGTCCGGACAGGGAGGGAAATCAGCCCCAGCATTTT.

This clone came up a few times. The chain employs TRBV18 and TRBJ2-3; 13 bases fit TRBD2. Trimming cost V 2 bases and J 2 bases; bases outside gene matches: 4. The V gene's germline CDR1 is KGHSH and CDR2 LQKENI. The CDR3 has 17 residues. This CDR3 is CASSPGLAGVFTDTQYF. CDR3 coding DNA: TGTGCCAGCTCACCAGGACTAGCGGGAGTGTTCACAGATACGCAGTATTTT. Based on the CDR3 plus reference TRBV18 and TRBJ2-3, the full variable domain is NAGVMQNPRHLVRRRGQEARLRCSPMKGHSHVYWYRQLPEEGLKFMVYLQKENIIDESGMPKERFSAEFPKEGPSILRIQQVVRGDSAAYFCASSPGLAGVFTDTQYFGPGTRLTVL.

This clone was counted between two and nine times. The chain couples TRBV9 to TRBJ2-1, with TRBD2 matching 13 bases. Germline CDR1 SGDLS, CDR2 YYNGEE. Trimming removed 5 bases from V and 6 bases from J; junction bases left unmatched: 2. This CDR3 has 14 residues. CDR3 in amino acids: CASRGLAGRNEQFF. The CDR3 DNA reads TGTGCCAGCAGGGGACTAGCGGGGCGCAATGAGCAGTTCTTC. The entire variable domain, with the rest obtained from reference TRBV9 and TRBJ2-1, is as follows: DSGVTQTPKHLITATGQRVTLRCSPRSGDLSVYWYQQSLDQGLQFLIQYYNGEERAKGNILERFSAQQFPDLHSELNLSSLELGDSALYFCASRGLAGRNEQFFGPGTRLTVL.

This clone was seen only a few times. The J gene is TRBJ1-2, the V gene TRBV1. TRBV1 is a pseudogene. The CDR3 runs 14 residues. The CDR3 reads CASSQDLVEGGYTF. The CDR3 nucleotides read TGCGCCAGCAGCCAAGATCTCGTGGAGGGTGGCTACACCTTC.

The genes are TRBV19 and TRBJ1-5; D perhaps matches TRBD1 (6 bases). The CDR3 is 17 residues long. From germline, CDR1 is LNHDA and CDR2 SQIVND (reference sequence). V shed 7 bases and J shed 2 bases, with 21 bases lying between them. CDR3 bases: TGTGCCAGTACAACAGGGATCCGGGGCATTCGCAATCAGCCCCAGCATTTT. This sequence encodes CASTTGIRGIRNQPQHF.

This clone was counted only a few times. This chain uses TRBV6-8 with TRBJ2-1; 7 nucleotides agree with TRBD2. V lost 6 bases to trimming and J lost 5 bases; unmatched junction nucleotides: 7. Germline V gene sequence: CDR1 MNHGY, CDR2 SAAAGT. The length of the CDR3 is 14 residues. The CDR3 loop is CASSRGGTDNEQFF. Here the CDR3 DNA reads TGTGCCAGCAGCCGCGGGGGAACCGACAATGAGCAGTTCTTC.

The genes are TRBV6-8 and TRBJ2-1; 7 bases are shared with TRBD2. Unmatched junction bases numbered 8, after V lost 0 bases and J lost 6 bases. The CDR3 length is 16 residues. CDR1 and CDR2 (germline): MNHGY, SAAAGT. In DNA form, the CDR3 reads TGTGCCAGCAGTTACTCGAGAGGGAGGGCCCCCAATGAGCAGTTCTTC. The encoded protein is CASSYSRGRAPNEQFF.

This chain joins TRBV19 and TRBJ1-2; perhaps TRBD1 as D (5 bases). The CDR3 covers 16 residues. The germline gives CDR1 LNHDA, CDR2 SQIVND (reference sequence). Trimming took 9 bases from V and 0 from J, leaving 20 bases between them. The CDR3 sequence: CASAGTATFPNYGYTF. The CDR3 bases are TGTGCCAGCGCCGGGACTGCAACCTTTCCTAACTATGGCTACACCTTC.

The chain carries TRBV14 and TRBJ2-1, with TRBD2 matching 9 bases. Germline V gene data show CDR1 as SGHDN and CDR2 as FVKESK. Trimming took 0 bases from V and 6 from J; bases not matched to a gene: 6. CDR3 length: 16 residues. CDR3 DNA: TGTGCCAGCAGCCAAGACGCGGGAGGGGGAGCCAATGAGCAGTTCTTC. Translation: CASSQDAGGGANEQFF.

The chain links TRBV6-4 to TRBJ1-5; D not certain. V was cut by 5 bases and J by 7 bases, with 27 bases left in between. The CDR3 is 18 amino acids. From germline, CDR1 is MRHNA and CDR2 SNTAGT. The CDR3 loop reads CASSYQTAVSPTQQPQHF. In nucleotides, the CDR3 is TGTGCCAGCAGTTATCAGACGGCAGTCTCTCCCACCCAACAGCCCCAGCATTTT.

The J gene is TRBJ2-7, the V gene TRBV28; D perhaps matches TRBD2 (5 bases). This CDR3 comprises 13 residues. V was clipped by 0 bases and J by 6 bases, with 9 bases between them. Germline CDR1 and CDR2: MDHEN and SYDVKM. The CDR3 spells CASSLWGRGEQYF. The CDR3, as DNA: TGTGCCAGCAGTTTATGGGGCCGGGGCGAGCAGTACTTC.